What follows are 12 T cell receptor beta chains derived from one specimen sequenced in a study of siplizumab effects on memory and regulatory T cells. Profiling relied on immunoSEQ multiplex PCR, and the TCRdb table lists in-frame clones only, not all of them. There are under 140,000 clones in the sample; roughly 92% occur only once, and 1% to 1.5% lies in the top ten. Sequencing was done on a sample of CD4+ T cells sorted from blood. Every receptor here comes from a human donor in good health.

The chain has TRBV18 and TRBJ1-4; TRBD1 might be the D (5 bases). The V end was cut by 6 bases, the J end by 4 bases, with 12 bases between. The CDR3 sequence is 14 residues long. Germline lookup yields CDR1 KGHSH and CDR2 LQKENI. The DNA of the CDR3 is TGTGCCAGCTCTCGGACAAGCTATAATGAAAAACTGTTTTTT. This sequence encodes CASSRTSYNEKLFF.

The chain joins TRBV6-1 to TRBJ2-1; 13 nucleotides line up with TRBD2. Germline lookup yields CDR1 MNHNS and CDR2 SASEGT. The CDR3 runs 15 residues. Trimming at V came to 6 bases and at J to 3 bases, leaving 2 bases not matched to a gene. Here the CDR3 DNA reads TGTGCCAGCAGCGGGACTAGCGGGATCTACAATGAGCAGTTCTTC. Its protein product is CASSGTSGIYNEQFF.

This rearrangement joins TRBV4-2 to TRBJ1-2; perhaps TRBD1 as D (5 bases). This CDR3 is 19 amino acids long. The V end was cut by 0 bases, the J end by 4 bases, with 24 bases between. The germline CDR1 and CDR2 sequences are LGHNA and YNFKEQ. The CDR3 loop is CASSQELRGGVSLRYGYTF. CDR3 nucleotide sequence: TGTGCCAGCAGCCAAGAGCTTCGGGGAGGGGTCTCCCTACGCTATGGCTACACCTTC.

CDR3 sequence (DNA): TGTGCCAGCAGCGGGGGACCGTTACTTACCGGGGAGCTGTTTTTT. This translates into CASSGGPLLTGELFF. The V and J genes are TRBV11-3 and TRBJ2-2; D tentatively reads TRBD1 or TRBD2 (5 bases each). Germline V lookup: CDR1 SGHNT, CDR2 YENEEA. The CDR3 runs 15 residues. Trimming left V 5 bases short and J 5 bases short, with 15 bases between.

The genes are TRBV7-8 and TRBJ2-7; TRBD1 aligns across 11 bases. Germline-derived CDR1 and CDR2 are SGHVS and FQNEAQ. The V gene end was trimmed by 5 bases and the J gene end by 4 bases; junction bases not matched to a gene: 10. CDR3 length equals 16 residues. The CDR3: CASSPRDRGGRYEQYF. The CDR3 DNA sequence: TGTGCCAGCAGCCCCCGGGACAGGGGGGGGAGGTACGAGCAGTACTTC.

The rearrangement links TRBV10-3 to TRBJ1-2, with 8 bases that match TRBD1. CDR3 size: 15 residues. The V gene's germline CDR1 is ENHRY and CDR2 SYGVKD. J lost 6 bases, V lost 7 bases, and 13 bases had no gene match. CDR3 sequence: CAIMTGAGWSDGYTF. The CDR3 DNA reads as TGTGCCATCATGACAGGGGCAGGGTGGAGTGATGGCTACACCTTC.

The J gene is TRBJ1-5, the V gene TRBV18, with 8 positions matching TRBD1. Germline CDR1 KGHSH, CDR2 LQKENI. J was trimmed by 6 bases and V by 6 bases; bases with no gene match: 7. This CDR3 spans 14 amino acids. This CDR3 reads CASSPDRGGQPQHF. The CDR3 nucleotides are TGTGCCAGCTCCCCCGACAGGGGTGGTCAGCCCCAGCATTTT. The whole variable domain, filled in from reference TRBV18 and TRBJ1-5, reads NAGVMQNPRHLVRRRGQEARLRCSPMKGHSHVYWYRQLPEEGLKFMVYLQKENIIDESGMPKERFSAEFPKEGPSILRIQQVVRGDSAAYFCASSPDRGGQPQHFGDGTRLSIL.

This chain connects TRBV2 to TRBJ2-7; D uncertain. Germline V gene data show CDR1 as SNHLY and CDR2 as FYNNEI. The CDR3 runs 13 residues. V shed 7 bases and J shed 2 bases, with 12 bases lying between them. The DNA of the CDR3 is TGTGCCAGCAAAACTACAGCAGCCTACGAGCAGTACTTC. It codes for CASKTTAAYEQYF.

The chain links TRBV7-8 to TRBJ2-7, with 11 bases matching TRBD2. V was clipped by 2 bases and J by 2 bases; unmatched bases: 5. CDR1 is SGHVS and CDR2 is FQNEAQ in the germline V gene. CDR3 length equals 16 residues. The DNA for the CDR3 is TGTGCCAGCAGCTTAATTCTAGCGGGAGGCACCTACGAGCAGTACTTC. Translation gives CASSLILAGGTYEQYF.

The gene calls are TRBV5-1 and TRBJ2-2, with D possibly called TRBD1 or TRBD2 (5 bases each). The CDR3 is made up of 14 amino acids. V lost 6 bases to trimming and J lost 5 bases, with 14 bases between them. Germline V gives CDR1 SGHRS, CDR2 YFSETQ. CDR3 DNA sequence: TGCGCCAGCAAGAAGGCAGGGAGAACCGGGGAGCTGTTTTTT. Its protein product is CASKKAGRTGELFF.

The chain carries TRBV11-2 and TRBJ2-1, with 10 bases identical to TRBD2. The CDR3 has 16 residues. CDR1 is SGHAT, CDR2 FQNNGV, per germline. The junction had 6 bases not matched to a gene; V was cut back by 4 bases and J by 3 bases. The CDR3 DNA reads TGTGCCAGCAGCTCCACTAAGCGGGGGGGCTACAATGAGCAGTTCTTC. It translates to CASSSTKRGGYNEQFF.

CDR3 bases: TGTGCCAGCAGCTTGGGGACTAGCGGGGGAACCCTCCAAGAGACCCAGTACTTC. Residues: CASSLGTSGGTLQETQYF. The chain couples TRBV11-2 to TRBJ2-5, with TRBD2 identical over 14 bases. V shed 3 bases, J shed 1 base, and the junction held 7 bases outside the gene matches. The germline V gene encodes CDR1 SGHAT and CDR2 FQNNGV. The CDR3 is made up of 18 amino acids.